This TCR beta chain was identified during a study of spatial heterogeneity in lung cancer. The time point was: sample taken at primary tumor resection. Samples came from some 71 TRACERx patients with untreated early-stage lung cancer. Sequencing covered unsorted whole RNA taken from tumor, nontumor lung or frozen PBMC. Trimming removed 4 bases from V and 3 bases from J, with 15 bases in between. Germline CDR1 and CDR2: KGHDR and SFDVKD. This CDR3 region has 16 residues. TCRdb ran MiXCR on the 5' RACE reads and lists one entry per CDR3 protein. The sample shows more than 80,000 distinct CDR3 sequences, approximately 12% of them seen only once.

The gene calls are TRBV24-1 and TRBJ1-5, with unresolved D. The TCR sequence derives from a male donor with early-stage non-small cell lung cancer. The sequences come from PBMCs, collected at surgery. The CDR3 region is CATSDPNRGNNQPQHF. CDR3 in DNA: TGTGCCACCAGTGACCCTAATAGAGGGAACAATCAGCCCCAGCATTTT.